This T cell receptor beta chain was profiled in a study of blood T cells in healthy people across ages. The CDR3 has 13 residues. Per germline, CDR1 DFQATT and CDR2 SNEGSKA (reference sequence). Trimming removed 7 bases from V and 5 bases from J; junction bases left unmatched: 10. A second 7 to 11 cycle PCR used barcoded and J-beta primers. Every sample gave at least 2.5 million paired-end reads containing CDR3. MiXCR, applied by TCRdb to the 5' RACE reads, yields one record per CDR3 protein. This sample has 800,000 to 950,000 distinct CDR3 sequences, with 29% found just once. This clonotype was counted only a few times. This same sample was also taken into another study, of T cells of mothers and their children. That paper adds: Pairs that are related and pairs that are unrelated have TCR recombination output shaped similarly by thymic selection.

This chain links TRBV20-1 with TRBJ1-1; 7 nucleotides agree with TRBD1. This clonotype originated in a woman between 40 and 55 years old in good health. Sequencing input: blood. CDR3 region: CSVGTGEWTEAFF. The CDR3 region has the DNA TGCAGTGTAGGAACAGGGGAGTGGACTGAAGCTTTCTTT.